This TCR beta chain was captured in a study of shared clonotypes between healthy human individuals. The CDR3 is 16 residues long. The V gene end was trimmed by 1 base and the J gene end by 3 bases; junction bases not matched to a gene: 10. Germline lookup yields CDR1 SGHRS and CDR2 YFSETQ. Adult donors, all healthy and HIV-negative, had no recent acute infections or vaccinations. The protocol was immunoSEQ multiplex PCR, while the TCRdb copy is restricted to in-frame clones and leaves out a portion. The profile shows about 1 million clones, about 80% of them singletons. Sequencing was carried out using memory CD4+ T cells sorted from blood. Subset denoted: CD45RA-negative fraction. The sequence was collected from a man between 18 and 29 years old in good health. V gene TRBV5-1 combines with J gene TRBJ2-7; 7 bases match TRBD1. The CDR3 DNA reads as TGCGCCAGCAGCTTGACCGGTACAGGGGCGTACTACGAGCAGTACTTC. Its translation: CASSLTGTGAYYEQYF.